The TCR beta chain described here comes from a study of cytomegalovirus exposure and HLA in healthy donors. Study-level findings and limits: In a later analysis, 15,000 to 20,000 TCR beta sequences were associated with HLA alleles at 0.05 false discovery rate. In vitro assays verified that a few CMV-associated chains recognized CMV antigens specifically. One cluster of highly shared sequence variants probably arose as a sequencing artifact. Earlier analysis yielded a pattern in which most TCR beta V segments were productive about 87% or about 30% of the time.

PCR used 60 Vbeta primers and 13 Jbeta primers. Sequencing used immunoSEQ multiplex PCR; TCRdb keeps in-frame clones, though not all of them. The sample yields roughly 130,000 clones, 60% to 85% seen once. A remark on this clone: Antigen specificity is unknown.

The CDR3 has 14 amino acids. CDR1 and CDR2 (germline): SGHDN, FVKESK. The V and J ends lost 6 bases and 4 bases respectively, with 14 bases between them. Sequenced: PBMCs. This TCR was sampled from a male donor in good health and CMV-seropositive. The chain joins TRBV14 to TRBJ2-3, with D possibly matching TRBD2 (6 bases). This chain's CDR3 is CASRSTSSADTQYF. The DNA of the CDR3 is TGTGCCAGCAGGTCGACTTCTAGCGCAGATACGCAGTATTTT.